This TCR beta chain came from a study of CD8+ T cells in alopecia areata. In the study overall: Treated patients took oral tofacitinib at 5 to 10 mg twice daily. Overall study findings and caveats: Resident alphabeta T cells of normal skin are also sequenced in scalp samples.

RNA extraction was followed by reverse transcription into cDNA, which acted as the sequencing template. Some clones are missing from TCRdb's copy, which holds only in-frame ones; the method was immunoSEQ multiplex PCR. Among some 180,000 clones listed, 53% were seen once. As to treatment: oral pan-JAK inhibitor, 5-10 mg twice daily. It was from alopecia areata patients that lesional scalp punch biopsies and peripheral blood were collected. About this clone itself: Its specificity is not known.

The CDR3 has 14 amino acids. Between the trimmed V and J ends, which lost 1 base and 10 bases, there was a span of 11 bases. Germline V gene sequence: CDR1 MNHNS, CDR2 SASEGT. The material sequenced was CD8+ T cells sorted from blood, taken at week 24, from a patient treated with tofacitinib. V and J are TRBV6-1 and TRBJ1-6, with TRBD1 as a possible D gene (5 bases). This clonotype originated in a human donor with alopecia areata. The CDR3 nucleotides are TGTGCCAGCAGTGAAGGGGGATGGGGCTCACCCCTCCACTTT. Protein product: CASSEGGWGSPLHF.